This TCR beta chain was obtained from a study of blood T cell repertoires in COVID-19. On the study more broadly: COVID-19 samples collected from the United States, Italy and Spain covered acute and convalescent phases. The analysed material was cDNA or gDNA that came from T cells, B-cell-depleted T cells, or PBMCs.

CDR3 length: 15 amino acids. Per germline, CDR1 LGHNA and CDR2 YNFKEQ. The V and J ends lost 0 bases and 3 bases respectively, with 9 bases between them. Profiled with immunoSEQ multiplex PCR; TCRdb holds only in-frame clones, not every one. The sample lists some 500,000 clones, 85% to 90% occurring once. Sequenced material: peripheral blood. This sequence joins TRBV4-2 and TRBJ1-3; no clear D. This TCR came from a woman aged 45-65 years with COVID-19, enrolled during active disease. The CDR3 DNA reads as TGTGCCAGCAGCCAAGAAGCCGCGGGTGGAAACACCATATATTTT. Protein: CASSQEAAGGNTIYF.